This TCR beta chain came from a study of T cell responses to AZD1222 COVID-19 vaccine. Study in general: Investigators merged groups given second doses at roughly 4 or roughly 12 weeks. Study observations and caveats: At baseline, seropositivity was found in only six AZD1222 recipients. After two AZD1222 doses, spike-specific TCR breadth and depth rose versus day 0. Donors skewed white British and female; clonal diversity was possibly underestimated.

Germline V CDR1 and CDR2: SGHTA, FQGTGA. This CDR3 has 18 amino acids. V dropped 0 bases and J dropped 1 base, with 17 bases sitting between them. About this clone: What it binds is not known.

Clones were read by immunoSEQ multiplex PCR, and TCRdb kept only the in-frame ones, dropping some. Here the sample spans approximately 120,000 clones, 90% being singletons. Sample: peripheral blood, taken on day 0 of AZD1222 vaccination. The clonotype was recovered from an adult in good health. V usage is TRBV7-3 and J usage is TRBJ2-3; no reliable D call. In DNA, the CDR3 is TGTGCCAGCAGCTTAACGTTTAGTGGCCTTACTGGCACAGATACGCAGTATTTT. Protein sequence: CASSLTFSGLTGTDTQYF.